Sequencing of this T cell receptor beta chain was carried out in a study of CXCR3-negative and CXCR3-positive naive CD8 T cells. UMI-labeled 5' RACE yielded the TRB cDNA libraries. Each CDR3 protein gets one entry in TCRdb, which reprocessed the 5' RACE reads and gives no DNA. This table lists under 75,000 distinct CDR3 sequences. Sorting was done in triplicate for each CD8+ T cell subset (about 330,000 cells each). The CD45RO-CCR7+CD27+CD95- phenotype denoted naive CD8+ T cells. Concerning this clonotype itself: The antigen is not known.

General study results and limits: The study found more hydrophobic TRB CDR3s in CXCR3-positive naive cells than in CXCR3-negative naive cells. With respect to TRBV-TRBJ usage, naive CXCR3-negative and CXCR3-positive cells were similar; memory differed. No difference in surface CD5 was seen between naive subsets, and TCR strength was inferred from TRB CDR3 properties.

Material: naive CXCR3+ CD8+ T cells from blood. Documented subset: CD45RO-CCR7+CD27+CD95- naive CD8+ T cells expressing CXCR3 (TNR3+). The clonotype originates from a human donor in good health. Some clones in this sample may be carry-over from other donors' samples.

The CDR3 protein is CASSLPGRSLLF. J is TRBJ2-1 and V is TRBV27; TCRdb outputs TRBD1, but without DNA this stays unchecked. This CDR3 is built from 12 residues. Germline values: CDR1 MNHEY, CDR2 SMNVEV (reference sequence).